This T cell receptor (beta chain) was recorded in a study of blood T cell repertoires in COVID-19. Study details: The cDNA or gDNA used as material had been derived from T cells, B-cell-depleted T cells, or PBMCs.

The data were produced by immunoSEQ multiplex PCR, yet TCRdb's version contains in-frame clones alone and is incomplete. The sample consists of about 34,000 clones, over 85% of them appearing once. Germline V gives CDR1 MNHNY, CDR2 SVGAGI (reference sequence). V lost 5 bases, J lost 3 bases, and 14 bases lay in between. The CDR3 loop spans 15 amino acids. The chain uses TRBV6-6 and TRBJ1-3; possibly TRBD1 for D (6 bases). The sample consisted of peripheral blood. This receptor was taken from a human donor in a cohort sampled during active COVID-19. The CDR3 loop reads CASSHRTVVGNTIYF. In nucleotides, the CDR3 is TGTGCCAGCAGTCACCGGACAGTGGTTGGAAACACCATATATTTT.